This T cell receptor beta chain came from a study of blood T cell repertoires in COVID-19. The V end was cut by 8 bases, the J end by 5 bases, with 15 bases between. The CDR3 spans 13 residues. CDR1 is SNHLY and CDR2 is FYNNEI in the germline V gene. Here immunoSEQ multiplex PCR was the method, and the copy in TCRdb shows in-frame clones only, minus some. Here the sample spans more than 200,000 clones, 80% to 90% being singletons. The sample taken for sequencing was peripheral blood. This chain links TRBV2 with TRBJ1-2; tentative D call: TRBD1 (6 bases). The TCR sequence derives from a man aged 45-60 years with acute or convalescent COVID-19. In nucleotides, the CDR3 is TGTGCCAGCCTATGGGACCAGGGGTATGGCTACACCTTC. This gives the protein CASLWDQGYGYTF. The full variable domain, rest sourced from reference TRBV2 and TRBJ1-2, is EPEVTQTPSHQVTQMGQEVILRCVPISNHLYFYWYRQILGQKVEFLVSFYNNEISEKSEIFDDQFSVERPDGSNFTLKIRSTKLEDSAMYFCASLWDQGYGYTFGSGTRLTVV.